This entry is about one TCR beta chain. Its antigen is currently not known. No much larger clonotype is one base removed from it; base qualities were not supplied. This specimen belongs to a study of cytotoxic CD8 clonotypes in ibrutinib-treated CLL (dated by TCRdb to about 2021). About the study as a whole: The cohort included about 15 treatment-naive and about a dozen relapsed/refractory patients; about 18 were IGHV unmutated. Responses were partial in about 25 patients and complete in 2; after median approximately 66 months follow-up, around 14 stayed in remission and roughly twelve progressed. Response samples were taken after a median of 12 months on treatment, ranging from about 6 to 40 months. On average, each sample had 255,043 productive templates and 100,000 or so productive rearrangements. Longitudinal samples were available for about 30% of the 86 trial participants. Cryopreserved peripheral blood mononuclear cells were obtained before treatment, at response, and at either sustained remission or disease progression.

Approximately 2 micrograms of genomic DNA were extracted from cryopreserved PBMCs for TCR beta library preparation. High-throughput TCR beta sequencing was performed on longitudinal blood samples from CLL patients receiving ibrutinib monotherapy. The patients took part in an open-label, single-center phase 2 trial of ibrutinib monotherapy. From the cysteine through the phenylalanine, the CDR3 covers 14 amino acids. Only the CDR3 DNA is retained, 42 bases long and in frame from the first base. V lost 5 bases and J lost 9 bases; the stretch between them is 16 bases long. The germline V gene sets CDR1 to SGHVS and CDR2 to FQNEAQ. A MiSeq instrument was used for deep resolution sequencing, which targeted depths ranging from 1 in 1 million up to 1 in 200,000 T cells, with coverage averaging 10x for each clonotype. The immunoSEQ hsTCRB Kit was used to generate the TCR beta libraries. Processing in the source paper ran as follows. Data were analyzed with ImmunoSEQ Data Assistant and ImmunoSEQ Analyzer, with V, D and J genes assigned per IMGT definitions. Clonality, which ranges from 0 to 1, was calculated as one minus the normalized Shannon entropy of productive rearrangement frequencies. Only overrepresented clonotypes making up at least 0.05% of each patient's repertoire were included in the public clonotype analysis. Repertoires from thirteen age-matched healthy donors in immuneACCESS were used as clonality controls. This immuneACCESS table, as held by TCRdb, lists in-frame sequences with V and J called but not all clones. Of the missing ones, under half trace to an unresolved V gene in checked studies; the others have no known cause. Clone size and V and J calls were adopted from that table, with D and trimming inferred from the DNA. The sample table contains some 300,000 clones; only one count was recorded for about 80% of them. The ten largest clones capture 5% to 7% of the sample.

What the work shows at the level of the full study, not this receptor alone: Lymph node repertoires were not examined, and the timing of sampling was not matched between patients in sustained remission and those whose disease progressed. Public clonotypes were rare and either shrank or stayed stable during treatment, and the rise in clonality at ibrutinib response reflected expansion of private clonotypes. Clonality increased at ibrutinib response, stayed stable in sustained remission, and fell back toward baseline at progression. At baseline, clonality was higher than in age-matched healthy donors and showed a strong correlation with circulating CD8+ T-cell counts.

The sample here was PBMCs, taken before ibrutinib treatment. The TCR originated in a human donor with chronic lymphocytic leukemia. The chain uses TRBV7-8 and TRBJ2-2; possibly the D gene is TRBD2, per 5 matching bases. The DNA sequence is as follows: TGTGCCAGCAGCATCGGACTGGTTAACCGGGAGCTGTTTTTT. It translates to CASSIGLVNRELFF.